This T cell receptor (beta chain) was observed in a study of blood T cell repertoires in COVID-19. The CDR3 consists of 13 residues. Germline-derived CDR1 and CDR2 are SGHTA and FQGTGA. J was trimmed by 4 bases and V by 6 bases; bases with no gene match: 2. Method: immunoSEQ multiplex PCR; TCRdb's copy keeps in-frame clones and lacks some. The sample records roughly 310,000 clones, around 89% being singletons. Participants reported their clinical history, and cohort assignment relied on those reports. The chain links TRBV7-3 to TRBJ2-2, with 7 bases that match TRBD1. Sequenced material: PBMCs or T cells enriched from blood (not recorded which). The source is a woman aged 35 to 49 who had recovered from COVID-19. As DNA, the CDR3 is TGTGCCAGCAGGCAGGGGGTCACCGGGGAGCTGTTTTTT. It encodes CASRQGVTGELFF. The variable domain in full, completed from reference TRBV7-3 and TRBJ2-2, reads GAGVSQTPSNKVTEKGKYVELRCDPISGHTALYWYRQSLGQGPEFLIYFQGTGAADDSGLPNDRFFAVRPEGSVSTLKIQRTERGDSAVYLCASRQGVTGELFFGEGSRLTVL.